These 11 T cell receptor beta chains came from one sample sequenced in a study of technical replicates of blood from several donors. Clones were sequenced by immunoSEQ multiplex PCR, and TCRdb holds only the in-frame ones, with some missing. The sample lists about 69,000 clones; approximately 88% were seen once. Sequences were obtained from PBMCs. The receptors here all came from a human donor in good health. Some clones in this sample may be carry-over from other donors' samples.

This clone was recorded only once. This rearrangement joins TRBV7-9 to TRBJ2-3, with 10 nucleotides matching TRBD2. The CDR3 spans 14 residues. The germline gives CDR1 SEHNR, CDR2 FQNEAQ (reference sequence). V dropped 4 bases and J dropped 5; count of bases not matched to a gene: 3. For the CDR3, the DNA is TGTGCCAGCAGCTCAGCGGGGGGGGTAGATACGCAGTATTTT. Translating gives CASSSAGGVDTQYF. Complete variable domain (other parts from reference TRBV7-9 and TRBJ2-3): DTGVSQNPRHKITKRGQNVTFRCDPISEHNRLYWYRQTLGQGPEFLTYFQNEAQLEKSRLLSDRFSAERPKGSFSTLEIQRTEQGDSAMYLCASSSAGGVDTQYFGPGTRLTVL.

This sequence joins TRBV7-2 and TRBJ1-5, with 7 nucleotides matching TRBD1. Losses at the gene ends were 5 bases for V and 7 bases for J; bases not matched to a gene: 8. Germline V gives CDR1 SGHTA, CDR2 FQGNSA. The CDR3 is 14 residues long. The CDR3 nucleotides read TGTGCCAGCAGCACCCGACAGGGCGGGCAGCCCCAGCATTTT. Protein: CASSTRQGGQPQHF.

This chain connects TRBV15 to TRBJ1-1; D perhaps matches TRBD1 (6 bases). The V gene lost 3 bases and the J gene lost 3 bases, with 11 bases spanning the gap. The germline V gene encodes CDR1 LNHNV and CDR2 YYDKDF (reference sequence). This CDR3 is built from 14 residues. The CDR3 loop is CATSRGQFYTEAFF. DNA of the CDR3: TGTGCCACCAGCAGGGGACAATTTTACACTGAAGCTTTCTTT. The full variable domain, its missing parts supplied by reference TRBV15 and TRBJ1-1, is DAMVIQNPRYQVTQFGKPVTLSCSQTLNHNVMYWYQQKSSQAPKLLFHYYDKDFNNEADTPDNFQSRRPNTSFCFLDIRSPGLGDTAMYLCATSRGQFYTEAFFGQGTRLTVV.

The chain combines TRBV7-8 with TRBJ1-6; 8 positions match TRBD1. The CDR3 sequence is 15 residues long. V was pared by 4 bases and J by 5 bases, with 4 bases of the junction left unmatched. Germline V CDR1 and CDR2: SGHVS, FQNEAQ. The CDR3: CASSSTGVDNSPLHF. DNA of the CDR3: TGTGCCAGCAGCTCGACAGGGGTTGATAATTCACCCCTCCACTTT.

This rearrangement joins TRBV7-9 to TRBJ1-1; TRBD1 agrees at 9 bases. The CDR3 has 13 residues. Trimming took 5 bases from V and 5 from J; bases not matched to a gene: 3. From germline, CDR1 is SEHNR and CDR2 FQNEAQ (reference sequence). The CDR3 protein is CASSQTGGTEAFF. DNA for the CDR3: TGTGCCAGCAGCCAGACAGGGGGTACTGAAGCTTTCTTT. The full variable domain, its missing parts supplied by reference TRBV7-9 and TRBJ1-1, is DTGVSQNPRHKITKRGQNVTFRCDPISEHNRLYWYRQTLGQGPEFLTYFQNEAQLEKSRLLSDRFSAERPKGSFSTLEIQRTEQGDSAMYLCASSQTGGTEAFFGQGTRLTVV.

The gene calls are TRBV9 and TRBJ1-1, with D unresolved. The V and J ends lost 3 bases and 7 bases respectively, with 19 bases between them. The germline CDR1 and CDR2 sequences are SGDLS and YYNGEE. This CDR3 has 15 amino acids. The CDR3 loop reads CASSAHLFPPFEAFF. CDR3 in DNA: TGTGCCAGCAGCGCACACCTGTTCCCCCCTTTTGAAGCTTTCTTT.

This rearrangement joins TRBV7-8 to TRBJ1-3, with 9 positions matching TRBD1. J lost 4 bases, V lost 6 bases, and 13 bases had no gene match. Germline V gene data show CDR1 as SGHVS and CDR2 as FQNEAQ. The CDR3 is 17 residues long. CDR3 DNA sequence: TGTGCCAGCAGAGCCGGGACAGGGTCCGATTTGGGAAACACCATATATTTT. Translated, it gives CASRAGTGSDLGNTIYF.

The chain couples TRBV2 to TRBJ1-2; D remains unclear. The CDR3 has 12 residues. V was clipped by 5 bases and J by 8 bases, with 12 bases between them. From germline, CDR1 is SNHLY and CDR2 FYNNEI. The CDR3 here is CASSFSGKGYTF. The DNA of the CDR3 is TGTGCCAGCAGTTTCTCGGGGAAAGGCTACACCTTC.

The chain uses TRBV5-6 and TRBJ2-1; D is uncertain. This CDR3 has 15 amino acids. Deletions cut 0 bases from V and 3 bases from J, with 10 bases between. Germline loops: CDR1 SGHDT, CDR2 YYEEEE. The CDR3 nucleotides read TGTGCCAGCAGCTTGGGAATAGGCGGCTACAATGAGCAGTTCTTC. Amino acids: CASSLGIGGYNEQFF.

For the CDR3, the DNA is TGTGCCAGCAACCAGGACTCTTCCTACGAGCAGTACTTC. Its translation: CASNQDSSYEQYF. The chain is built from TRBV6-6 and TRBJ2-7; tentative D call: TRBD2 (5 bases). V lost 7 bases and J 1 base, leaving 11 bases between the germline ends. The germline CDR1 and CDR2 sequences are MNHNY and SVGAGI (reference sequence). The CDR3 has 13 residues.

The CDR3 nucleotides are TGTGCCAGCTCATCCGGACAGGGGGGGAACACCATATATTTT. This codes for CASSSGQGGNTIYF. J is TRBJ1-3 and V is TRBV18; 10 positions match TRBD1. The CDR3 is 14 residues long. Germline loops: CDR1 KGHSH, CDR2 LQKENI. V shed 5 bases, J shed 7 bases, and the junction held 5 bases outside the gene matches.